This entry is about one T cell receptor beta chain. Its antigen remains unidentified. On sorted subsets, replicate PCRs used 200 ng DNA, or some 28,000 T cell genomes. This table comes from immunoSEQ multiplex PCR, and its TCRdb copy is limited to in-frame clones, with some not included. The data show 650,000 to 750,000 clones, with roughly 78% seen just once and approximately 1.8% held by the top ten. Germline V CDR1 and CDR2: MDHEN, SYDVKM. V was trimmed by 5 bases and J by 7 bases, leaving 20 bases between them. The CDR3 consists of 16 residues. Negatively enriched CD4+ T cells were divided by CD45RA into naive and memory. The sample is drawn from a study of shared clonotypes between healthy human individuals. Notes on the study in general: Depth was large, yet rarefaction showed that sorted-subset sequencing was incomplete.

Sequenced: memory CD4+ T cells sorted from blood. Subset here: CD45RA-negative fraction. The receptor's source is a woman in her 30s in good health. The chain combines TRBV28 with TRBJ1-4; no firm D call. CDR3 sequence (DNA): TGTGCCAGCAGTATTCTGACTTTCCGGCGCGGTGAAAAACTGTTTTTT. Amino acid sequence: CASSILTFRRGEKLFF.